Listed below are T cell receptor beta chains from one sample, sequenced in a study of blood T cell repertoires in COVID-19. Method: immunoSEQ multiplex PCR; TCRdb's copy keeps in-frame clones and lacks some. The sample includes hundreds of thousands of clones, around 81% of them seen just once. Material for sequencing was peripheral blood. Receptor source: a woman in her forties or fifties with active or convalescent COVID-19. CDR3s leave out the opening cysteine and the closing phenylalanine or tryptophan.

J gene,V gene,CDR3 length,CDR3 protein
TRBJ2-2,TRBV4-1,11,AGRATNTGELF
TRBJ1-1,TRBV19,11,ASSIQGDTEAF
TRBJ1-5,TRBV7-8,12,ASSLYRGDQPQH
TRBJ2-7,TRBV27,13,ASSLSAGGPVEQY
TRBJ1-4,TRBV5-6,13,ASSTIQGAYEKLF
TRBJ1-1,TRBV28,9,ASSFGTEAF
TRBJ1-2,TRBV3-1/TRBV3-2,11,ASRISQGFGYT
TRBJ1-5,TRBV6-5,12,ASTLRAGNQPQH
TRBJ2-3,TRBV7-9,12,ASSFDWRLDTQY
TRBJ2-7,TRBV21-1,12,ASSKGTGAYEQY
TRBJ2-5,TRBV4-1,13,ASSHRTGEVGTQY
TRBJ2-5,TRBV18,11,ASSPGGLETQY
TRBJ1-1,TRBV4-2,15,ASSQDRAGHRGTEAF
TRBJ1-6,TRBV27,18,ASSLNTVIGSSWYNSPLH